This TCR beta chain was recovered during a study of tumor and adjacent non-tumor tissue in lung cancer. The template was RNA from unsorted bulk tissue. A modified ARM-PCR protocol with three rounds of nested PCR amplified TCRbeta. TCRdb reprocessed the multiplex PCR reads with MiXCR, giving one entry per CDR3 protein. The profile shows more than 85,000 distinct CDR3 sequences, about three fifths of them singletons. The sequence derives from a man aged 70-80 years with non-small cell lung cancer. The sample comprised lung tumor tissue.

The CDR3 coding sequence is TGCGGCGCCACAAGGGGGGGAGGGGTCGGCGAGCAGTACTTC. Translation gives CGATRGGGVGEQYF. The chain couples TRBV29-1 to TRBJ2-7; D may be TRBD2 (7 bases). The CDR3 length is 14 residues. Germline V lookup: CDR1 SQVTM, CDR2 ANQGSEA.